The entry below gives a single T cell receptor beta chain sequence along with its context. Per the authors' pipeline: It was from reference gene primer amplification that nucleated cell counts were estimated. Data came from immunoSEQ multiplex PCR; TCRdb stores just in-frame clones and leaves some out. D and trimming come from the DNA, and the V and J calls and clone size come from that table. Among about 72,000 clones listed, approximately 87% were seen once. This entry belongs to a study of blood T cell repertoires in COVID-19. V lost 6 bases to trimming and J lost 6 bases, with 18 bases between them. The length of the CDR3 is 13 residues. Germline CDR1 and CDR2: SQVTM and ANQGSEA.

Material for sequencing was peripheral blood. This chain links TRBV29-1 with TRBJ2-7, with D tentatively TRBD1 (6 bases). The origin of this receptor is a woman aged 80 or over with acute or convalescent COVID-19. CDR3 nucleotide sequence: TGCAGCGTCCCTGCACGCAGGGGACGCGAGCAGTACTTC. Translated, it gives CSVPARRGREQYF.